These 9 T cell receptor beta chains were all obtained from the same sample, sequenced in a study of type 1 regulatory T cells (dated by TCRdb to the early 2020s). For these receptors, no antigen is known. Sequenced using an Illumina MiSeq. Starting from the raw public reads, TCRdb applied fastp trimming at Q25, assembled clones with MiXCR and retained in-frame beta chains. Merged by CDR3 protein, the rows form single entries marked with the most common genes and DNA. A total of about 67,000 distinct CDR3 sequences appear in this sample, about 50% of them only once. More than 2% of the sample is taken by the ten largest. Specimen: cultured non-Tr1 T cells, either the whole culture or a sorted T cell fraction (not recorded which). The meaning of the sample's cell subset or site label: non-Tr1 population from the T-allo10 product. The receptors shown here come from a human donor in good health.

This clonotype turned up a few times. The J gene is TRBJ2-5, the V gene TRBV2, with D possibly TRBD2 on 6 matching bases. Looked up from germline, CDR1 is SNHLY and CDR2 is FYNNEI. Trimming pared 8 bases from V and 1 base from J, leaving 11 bases between. This CDR3 is 13 amino acids long. CDR3 loop: CASGGLTQETQYF. The CDR3 DNA sequence: TGTGCCAGCGGAGGACTAACCCAAGAGACCCAGTACTTC.

This sequence joins TRBV12-5 and TRBJ2-2, with 11 positions matching TRBD2. Trimming removed 3 bases from V and 7 bases from J; junction bases left unmatched: 7. Germline assignment: CDR1 LGHNT and CDR2 FRNRAP. The CDR3 is 16 amino acids. CDR3 in DNA: TGTGCTAGTGGTTTCACTAGCGGGGGTTCGATCGGGGAGCTGTTTTTT. Translating gives CASGFTSGGSIGELFF. Supplemented by reference TRBV12-5 and TRBJ2-2, the full variable domain reads DARVTQTPRHKVTEMGQEVTMRCQPILGHNTVFWYRQTMMQGLELLAYFRNRAPLDDSGMPKDRFSAEMPDATLATLKIQPSEPRDSAVYFCASGFTSGGSIGELFFGEGSRLTVL.

This sequence joins TRBV7-2 and TRBJ2-2; no definite D call. The CDR3 spans 14 residues. Germline CDR1 SGHTA, CDR2 FQGNSA. V was cut by 5 bases and J by 4 bases, with 11 bases left in between. The CDR3 DNA reads as TGTGCCAGCAGCCCACGACTGGGCACCGGGGAGCTGTTTTTT. Translating it yields CASSPRLGTGELFF.

V and J are TRBV28 and TRBJ1-3; a possible D gene is TRBD1 (6 bases). In germline, CDR1 is MDHEN, CDR2 SYDVKM. The CDR3 is 14 residues long. V was trimmed by 4 bases and J by 0 bases, leaving 7 bases between them. DNA for the CDR3: TGTGCCAGCAGTTGGACAGACTCTGGAAACACCATATATTTT. Translating gives CASSWTDSGNTIYF. Supplemented by reference TRBV28 and TRBJ1-3, the full variable domain reads DVKVTQSSRYLVKRTGEKVFLECVQDMDHENMFWYRQDPGLGLRLIYFSYDVKMKEKGDIPEGYSVSREKKERFSLILESASTNQTSMYLCASSWTDSGNTIYFGEGSWLTVV.

The chain uses TRBV5-1 and TRBJ1-4, with D possibly being TRBD1 (5 bases). V was cut by 4 bases and J by 1 base, with 8 bases left in between. CDR1 and CDR2 from the germline V gene are SGHRS and YFSETQ. This CDR3 is built from 14 residues. CDR3 amino acids: CASSRGLTNEKLFF. The CDR3 nucleotides are TGCGCCAGCAGCAGGGGACTAACTAATGAAAAACTGTTTTTT. Variable domain in full (rest from reference TRBV5-1 and TRBJ1-4): KAGVTQTPRYLIKTRGQQVTLSCSPISGHRSVSWYQQTPGQGLQFLFEYFSETQRNKGNFPGRFSGRQFSNSRSEMNVSTLELGDSALYLCASSRGLTNEKLFFGSGTQLSVL.

V usage is TRBV4-1 and J usage is TRBJ2-5; TRBD2 matches 9 bases. Germline V gives CDR1 MGHRA, CDR2 YSYEKL. Losses at the gene ends were 1 base for V and 5 bases for J; bases not matched to a gene: 8. The CDR3 contains 16 residues. The DNA of the CDR3 is TGCGCCAGCAGCCAAGGAGCGGGGGGTAGTTGGGAGACCCAGTACTTC. Translated: CASSQGAGGSWETQYF.

This chain joins TRBV7-8 and TRBJ1-2; 8 bases fit TRBD1. The CDR3 totals 16 residues. Per the germline V gene, CDR1 is SGHVS and CDR2 is FQNEAQ. With V trimmed by 5 bases and J by 5 bases, 13 bases remained unmatched. The CDR3 nucleotides read TGTGCCAGCAGCCCCAGAGGACAGGGCCTTTTGTATGGCTACACCTTC. Its translation: CASSPRGQGLLYGYTF.

There are a few counts of this clonotype. The J gene is TRBJ1-3, the V gene TRBV5-1; D call uncertain. The CDR3 runs to 14 residues. V was clipped by 4 bases and J by 0 bases, with 8 bases between them. CDR1 is SGHRS and CDR2 is YFSETQ in the germline V gene. CDR3 nucleotide sequence: TGCGCCAGCAGCCAAAGGAGCTCTGGAAACACCATATATTTT. This encodes CASSQRSSGNTIYF. Based on the CDR3 plus reference TRBV5-1 and TRBJ1-3, the full variable domain is KAGVTQTPRYLIKTRGQQVTLSCSPISGHRSVSWYQQTPGQGLQFLFEYFSETQRNKGNFPGRFSGRQFSNSRSEMNVSTLELGDSALYLCASSQRSSGNTIYFGEGSWLTVV.

This chain uses TRBV5-1 with TRBJ1-1, with D possibly TRBD1 on 5 matching bases. V shed 3 bases and J shed 6 bases, with 18 bases lying between them. CDR1 is SGHRS, CDR2 YFSETQ, per germline. The CDR3 runs to 15 residues. The CDR3 DNA reads TGCGCCAGCAGCTCCCTGACACGCCCGGGGGCTGAAGCTTTCTTT. It specifies CASSSLTRPGAEAFF. Full variable domain (remainder filled in from reference TRBV5-1 and TRBJ1-1): KAGVTQTPRYLIKTRGQQVTLSCSPISGHRSVSWYQQTPGQGLQFLFEYFSETQRNKGNFPGRFSGRQFSNSRSEMNVSTLELGDSALYLCASSSLTRPGAEAFFGQGTRLTVV.